Listed below are T cell receptor beta chains from one sample, sequenced in a study of CD8 T cells in Susac syndrome. TCRdb reprocessed the immunoSEQ multiplex PCR reads via MiXCR and lists one record per CDR3 protein. The table shows some 170,000 distinct CDR3 sequences, with over 85% occurring only once. Sequencing was done on a sample of CD4+ T cells from PBMCs. Receptors were obtained from a human donor in good health. Each CDR3 is given with its conserved first and last residue. Fields, in order: J gene, clone size, D gene, V gene, CDR3 DNA, CDR3 protein. A D gene is named only where the DNA matches it firmly. Expanded clones get a size class; other rows say once, few or many, or leave the size out.

J: TRBJ2-2; size: .; D: .; V: TRBV29-1; DNA: TGCAGCGTCACCGGGACCGATAACACCGGGGAGCTGTTTTTT; CDR3: CSVTGTDNTGELFF
J: TRBJ1-2; size: .; D: .; V: TRBV12-3/TRBV12-4; DNA: TGTGCCAGCAGTAGGAGTAACGGTGATGGCTACACCTTC; CDR3: CASSRSNGDGYTF
J: TRBJ2-2; size: .; D: TRBD1; V: TRBV5-1; DNA: TGCGCCAGCAGCCCCGGACAGGGGGGCACCGGGGAGCTGTTTTTT; CDR3: CASSPGQGGTGELFF
J: TRBJ2-7; size: .; D: .; V: TRBV3-1; DNA: TGTGCCAGCAGCCCGCGAGGTCACTCCTACGAGCAGTACTTC; CDR3: CASSPRGHSYEQYF
J: TRBJ1-4; size: .; D: .; V: TRBV29-1; DNA: TGCAGCTTTCTAGGGGGAGGCGAAAAACTGTTTTTT; CDR3: CSFLGGGEKLFF
J: TRBJ1-1; size: .; D: .; V: TRBV7-2; DNA: TGTGCCAGCAGCTTAGGGCCGCACACTGAAGCTTTCTTT; CDR3: CASSLGPHTEAFF
J: TRBJ2-5; size: .; D: .; V: TRBV28; DNA: TGTGCCAGCAGTCGTTTGAGGGAGACCCAGTACTTC; CDR3: CASSRLRETQYF
J: TRBJ2-1; size: .; D: .; V: TRBV3-1; DNA: TGTGCCAGCAGCTGGGGAGATGAGCAGTTCTTC; CDR3: CASSWGDEQFF
J: TRBJ1-4; size: .; D: TRBD1; V: TRBV20-1; DNA: TGCAGTGCCAGCAGGGACAGGGGGCAGGAAAAACTGTTTTTT; CDR3: CSASRDRGQEKLFF
J: TRBJ2-1; size: .; D: .; V: TRBV28; DNA: TGTGCCAGCAGTACACAGGGAAATGAGCAGTTCTTC; CDR3: CASSTQGNEQFF
J: TRBJ2-5; size: .; D: .; V: TRBV29-1; DNA: TGCAGCACCCGAAACCAAGAGACCCAGTACTTC; CDR3: CSTRNQETQYF
J: TRBJ2-2; size: .; D: .; V: TRBV29-1; DNA: TGCAGCGTCGCGTCGTCAATGGTCACCGGGGAGCTGTTTTTT; CDR3: CSVASSMVTGELFF
J: TRBJ2-5; size: once; D: .; V: TRBV11-2; DNA: TGTGCCAGCAGCTTAGTGGGCGGCTCTCCCGAGACCCAGTACTTC; CDR3: CASSLVGGSPETQYF
J: TRBJ2-2; size: .; D: .; V: TRBV24-1; DNA: TGTGCCACCAGATCCGGGACTAACACCGGGGAGCTGTTTTTT; CDR3: CATRSGTNTGELFF
J: TRBJ2-7; size: .; D: TRBD1; V: TRBV5-1; DNA: TGCGCCAGCAGCTTACCGGGACAGGGGAGGAACGAGCAGTACTTC; CDR3: CASSLPGQGRNEQYF
J: TRBJ2-5; size: .; D: .; V: TRBV5-1; DNA: TGCGCCAGCAGCTTGGGGTTAGAGACCCAGTACTTC; CDR3: CASSLGLETQYF
J: TRBJ1-5; size: once; D: TRBD1; V: TRBV18; DNA: TGTGCCAGTGACAGGGTATCGGGTCAGCCCCAGCATTTT; CDR3: CASDRVSGQPQHF
J: TRBJ2-7; size: .; D: TRBD1; V: TRBV5-4; DNA: TGTGCCAGCACCGTGGGGACAGCCAGCGAGCAGTACTTC; CDR3: CASTVGTASEQYF
J: TRBJ2-1; size: .; D: .; V: TRBV2; DNA: TGTGCCACCTCGTCCTACAATGAGCAGTTCTTC; CDR3: CATSSYNEQFF
J: TRBJ2-5; size: .; D: TRBD1; V: TRBV7-6; DNA: TGTGCCAGCAGCGATAACAGGGGCAAAGAGACCCAGTACTTC; CDR3: CASSDNRGKETQYF
J: TRBJ2-3; size: .; D: .; V: TRBV15; DNA: TGTGCCACCAGCAGAGGGATGCCGCGGACAGATACGCAGTATTTT; CDR3: CATSRGMPRTDTQYF
J: TRBJ2-3; size: .; D: .; V: TRBV11-2; DNA: TGTGCCAGCAGCCTTTCATTGAGGGCAGATACGCAGTATTTT; CDR3: CASSLSLRADTQYF
J: TRBJ1-6; size: once; D: .; V: TRBV4-2; DNA: TGTGCCAGCAGCCAAGGCGACGGGAATTCACCCCTCCACTTT; CDR3: CASSQGDGNSPLHF
J: TRBJ2-3; size: .; D: TRBD2; V: TRBV25-1; DNA: TGTGCCAGCAGTGACTTGCGGGGGGCGGGGGATACGCAGTATTTT; CDR3: CASSDLRGAGDTQYF
J: TRBJ1-2; size: .; D: .; V: TRBV18; DNA: TGTGCCAGCTCACTCTCGGACCTTCCCTATGGCTACACCTTC; CDR3: CASSLSDLPYGYTF
J: TRBJ2-5; size: .; D: TRBD1; V: TRBV20-1; DNA: TGCAGTGCTCCTCATTACCGGACAGGAGGAGAGACCCAGTACTTC; CDR3: CSAPHYRTGGETQYF
J: TRBJ1-2; size: once; D: .; V: TRBV4-1; DNA: TGCGCCAGCAGCCAAGATGGGCCCGACACATCTAACTATGGCTACACCTTC; CDR3: CASSQDGPDTSNYGYTF
J: TRBJ2-1; size: .; D: .; V: TRBV3-1; DNA: TGTGCCAGCAGCCAAGGGGCCTTCAATGAGCAGTTCTTC; CDR3: CASSQGAFNEQFF
J: TRBJ1-4; size: .; D: .; V: TRBV2; DNA: TGTGCCAGCACTCCAGGACGAACGCTGTTTTTT; CDR3: CASTPGRTLFF
J: TRBJ2-5; size: .; D: TRBD1; V: TRBV29-1; DNA: TGCAGCGTTGGGACAGGGGGCCTGGAGACCCAGTACTTC; CDR3: CSVGTGGLETQYF
J: TRBJ2-3; size: .; D: TRBD2; V: TRBV9; DNA: TGTGCCAGCAGCTACGACCCCTTAGCGGGGGGGCCTTCCACAGATACGCAGTATTTT; CDR3: CASSYDPLAGGPSTDTQYF
J: TRBJ1-1; size: .; D: .; V: TRBV3-1; DNA: TGTGCCAGCAGCCCGAGAGACAACACTGAAGCTTTCTTT; CDR3: CASSPRDNTEAFF
J: TRBJ2-1; size: .; D: TRBD2; V: TRBV4-2; DNA: TGTGCCAGCAGCGGACAGCGGGGGGCCAACATCAATGAGCAGTTCTTC; CDR3: CASSGQRGANINEQFF
J: TRBJ2-5; size: .; D: .; V: TRBV7-2; DNA: TGTGCCAGCAGCTTGTTATCGGGGGAGCAAGAGACCCAGTACTTC; CDR3: CASSLLSGEQETQYF
J: TRBJ2-4; size: .; D: .; V: TRBV29-1; DNA: TGCAGCGTTGATGCACCCCAATCGGACATTCAGTACTTC; CDR3: CSVDAPQSDIQYF
J: TRBJ2-7; size: .; D: .; V: TRBV6-5; DNA: TGTGCCAGCAGTCAGTATTCCACCTCCTACGAGCAGTACTTC; CDR3: CASSQYSTSYEQYF
J: TRBJ2-7; size: .; D: .; V: TRBV6-2/TRBV6-3; DNA: TGTGCCGGATACTACGAGCAGTACTTC; CDR3: CAGYYEQYF
J: TRBJ1-2; size: .; D: .; V: TRBV4-1; DNA: TGCGCCAGCAGCTCTCTTACGGGGAACTATGGCTACACCTTC; CDR3: CASSSLTGNYGYTF
J: TRBJ1-1; size: .; D: TRBD1; V: TRBV4-1; DNA: TGCGCCAGCAGCCAAGATGTGGAGGGGGCGGCTTTCTTT; CDR3: CASSQDVEGAAFF
J: TRBJ2-6; size: .; D: .; V: TRBV5-1; DNA: TGCGCCAGCAGCTCCCTTGGCGTCTACTCTGGGGCCAACGTCCTGACTTTC; CDR3: CASSSLGVYSGANVLTF
J: TRBJ2-5; size: few; D: TRBD1; V: TRBV6-5; DNA: TGTGCCAGCAGCCGGCCAGGGGGAGAGACCCAGTACTTC; CDR3: CASSRPGGETQYF
J: TRBJ1-2; size: .; D: .; V: TRBV4-1; DNA: TGCGCCAGCAGCCAAGATACCGGGGGAGTTAACTATGGCTACACCTTC; CDR3: CASSQDTGGVNYGYTF
J: TRBJ2-3; size: .; D: TRBD2; V: TRBV19; DNA: TGTGCCAGTAGTATCCGACCGGGGGGGAGCACAGATACGCAGTATTTT; CDR3: CASSIRPGGSTDTQYF
J: TRBJ2-5; size: .; D: TRBD2; V: TRBV29-1; DNA: TGCAGCGTTGAAGACGGACTAGCGGGGGGAAGAGAGACCCAGTACTTC; CDR3: CSVEDGLAGGRETQYF
J: TRBJ2-7; size: .; D: .; V: TRBV5-1; DNA: TGCGCCAGCAGCCCTGGCGGCGGGGCGATCTCCTACGAGCAGTACTTC; CDR3: CASSPGGGAISYEQYF
J: TRBJ2-3; size: few; D: .; V: TRBV6-5; DNA: TGTGCCAGCAGTTCTGGGTATACGCAGTATTTT; CDR3: CASSSGYTQYF
J: TRBJ1-2; size: .; D: TRBD1; V: TRBV27; DNA: TGTGCCAGCAGCAGGGGGTTAACGGGCTACACCTTC; CDR3: CASSRGLTGYTF
J: TRBJ2-5; size: .; D: TRBD1; V: TRBV7-2; DNA: TGTGCCAGCACCCCCTGGGACAGGGTCCCAGAGACCCAGTACTTC; CDR3: CASTPWDRVPETQYF
J: TRBJ2-5; size: .; D: .; V: TRBV7-2; DNA: TGTGCCAGCAGCCAAGACAGGATGTATTCCGGGGTTCATTTGGCCCAGTACTTC; CDR3: CASSQDRMYSGVHLAQYF
J: TRBJ1-3; size: once; D: .; V: TRBV3-1; DNA: TGTGCCAGCAGCCGTTCCCGGGCGAACACCATATATTTT; CDR3: CASSRSRANTIYF
J: TRBJ1-3; size: .; D: .; V: TRBV3-1; DNA: TGTGCCAGCAGCCAAGCAATGGGGCTACAAGGGAGCTCTGGAAACACCATATATTTT; CDR3: CASSQAMGLQGSSGNTIYF
J: TRBJ2-5; size: .; D: TRBD2; V: TRBV20-1; DNA: TGCAGTGCTTCCCCGGGACTACCCCAAGAGACCCAGTACTTC; CDR3: CSASPGLPQETQYF
J: TRBJ2-2; size: .; D: .; V: TRBV12-3/TRBV12-4; DNA: TGTGCCAGTCGCGGGCCCTACACCGGGGAGCTGTTTTTT; CDR3: CASRGPYTGELFF
J: TRBJ1-2; size: .; D: .; V: TRBV5-6; DNA: TGTGCCAGCAGCTTAACTTCGGACCGGTTCGATGGCTACACCTTC; CDR3: CASSLTSDRFDGYTF
J: TRBJ2-6; size: few; D: .; V: TRBV7-6; DNA: TGTGCCAGCAGCTTAGGGCAGGCCAACGTCCTGACTTTC; CDR3: CASSLGQANVLTF
J: TRBJ1-1; size: .; D: .; V: TRBV5-1; DNA: TGCGCCAGCAGCTTGATCCGGGAGAGGCTGAACACTGAAGCTTTCTTT; CDR3: CASSLIRERLNTEAFF
J: TRBJ2-7; size: .; D: .; V: TRBV6-2/TRBV6-3; DNA: TGTGCCAGCAGAACGACAGGTTCCTACGAGCAGTACTTC; CDR3: CASRTTGSYEQYF
J: TRBJ2-5; size: .; D: .; V: TRBV7-7; DNA: TGTGCCAGCAGCTCGCGGGAGACCCAGTACTTC; CDR3: CASSSRETQYF